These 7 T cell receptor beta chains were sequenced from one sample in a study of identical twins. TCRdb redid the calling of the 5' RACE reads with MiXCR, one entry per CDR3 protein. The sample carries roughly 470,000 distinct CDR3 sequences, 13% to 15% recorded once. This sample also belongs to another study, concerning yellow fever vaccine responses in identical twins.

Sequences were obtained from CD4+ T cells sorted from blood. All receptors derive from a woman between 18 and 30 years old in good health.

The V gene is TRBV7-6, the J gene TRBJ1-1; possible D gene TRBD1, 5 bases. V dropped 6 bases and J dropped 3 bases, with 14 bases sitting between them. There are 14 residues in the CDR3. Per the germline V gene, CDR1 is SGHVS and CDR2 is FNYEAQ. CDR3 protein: CASRGLWRYTEAFF. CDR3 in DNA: TGTGCCAGCAGGGGGCTGTGGCGGTACACTGAAGCTTTCTTT.

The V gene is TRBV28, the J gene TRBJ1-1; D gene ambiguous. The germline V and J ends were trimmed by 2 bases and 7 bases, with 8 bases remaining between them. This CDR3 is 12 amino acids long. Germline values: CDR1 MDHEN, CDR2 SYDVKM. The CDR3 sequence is CASSLPLIEAFF. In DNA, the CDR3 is TGTGCCAGCAGTTTACCTCTTATTGAAGCTTTCTTT.

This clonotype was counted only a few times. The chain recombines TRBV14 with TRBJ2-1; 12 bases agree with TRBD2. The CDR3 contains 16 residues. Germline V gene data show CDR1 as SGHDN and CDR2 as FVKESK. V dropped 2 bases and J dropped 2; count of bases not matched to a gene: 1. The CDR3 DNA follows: TGTGCCAGCAGCCAACGGACTAGCGGGACCTACAATGAGCAGTTCTTC. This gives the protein CASSQRTSGTYNEQFF.

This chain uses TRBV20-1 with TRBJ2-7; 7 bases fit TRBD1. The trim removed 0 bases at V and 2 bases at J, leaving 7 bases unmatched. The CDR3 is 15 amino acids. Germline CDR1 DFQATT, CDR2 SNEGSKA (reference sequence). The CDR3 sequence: CSARDPDRVTYEQYF. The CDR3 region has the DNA TGCAGTGCTAGAGATCCCGACAGGGTAACCTACGAGCAGTACTTC.

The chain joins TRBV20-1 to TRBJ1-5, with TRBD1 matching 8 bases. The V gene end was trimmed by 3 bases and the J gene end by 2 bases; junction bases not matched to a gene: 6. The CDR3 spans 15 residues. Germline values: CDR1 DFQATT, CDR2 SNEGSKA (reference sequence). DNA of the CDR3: TGCAGTGCTAGGGGGGACAGGTTGGGCAATCAGCCCCAGCATTTT. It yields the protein CSARGDRLGNQPQHF.

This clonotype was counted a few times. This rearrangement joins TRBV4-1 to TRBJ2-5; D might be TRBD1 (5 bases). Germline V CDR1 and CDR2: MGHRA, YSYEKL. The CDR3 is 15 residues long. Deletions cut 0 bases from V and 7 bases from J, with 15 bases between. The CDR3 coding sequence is TGCGCCAGCAGCCAAGATGGCACAGGCGTGGGGACCCAGTACTTC. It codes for CASSQDGTGVGTQYF.

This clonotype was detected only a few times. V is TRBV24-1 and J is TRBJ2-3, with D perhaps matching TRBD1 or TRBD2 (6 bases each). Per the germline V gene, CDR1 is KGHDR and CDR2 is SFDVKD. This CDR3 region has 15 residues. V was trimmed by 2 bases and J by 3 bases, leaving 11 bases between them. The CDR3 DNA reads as TGTGCCACCAGTGATTACCAGGGGAGGACAGATACGCAGTATTTT. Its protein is CATSDYQGRTDTQYF.